One and the same sample provided the 11 T cell receptor beta chains below, sequenced in a study of graft-versus-host responses after intestinal transplantation. Their antigens are not known. Produced via immunoSEQ multiplex PCR; TCRdb's table is partial and in-frame only. The repertoire includes about 110,000 clones, 90% to 95% of them detected once, and roughly 1% sits in the top ten. The specimen was unstimulated CD8+ T cells sorted from spleen or lymph node cells, collected before transplant. These TCRs come from a human donor who was the organ donor for an intestinal transplant.

This clone appeared a few times. The chain's CDR3 is CASSLTSGGTYEQYF. CDR3 DNA sequence: TGTGCCAGCAGTTTGACTAGCGGAGGGACCTACGAGCAGTACTTC. The chain employs TRBV2 and TRBJ2-7, with 9 bases lining up with TRBD2. This CDR3 is 15 amino acids long. V trimming: 5 bases; J trimming: 2 bases; junction bases outside the gene matches: 7. Per the germline V gene, CDR1 is SNHLY and CDR2 is FYNNEI.

The chain employs TRBV9 and TRBJ1-2, with D possibly matching TRBD1 (5 bases). V lost 4 bases and J lost 2, with 15 bases in between. This CDR3 spans 15 amino acids. Per germline, CDR1 SGDLS and CDR2 YYNGEE. DNA for the CDR3: TGTGCCAGCAGCACCTCGCCAGGGTTGAACTATGGCTACACCTTC. Encoded protein: CASSTSPGLNYGYTF.

This chain's CDR3 is CASSKPTSGKYNEQFF. The CDR3 DNA is TGTGCCAGCAGCAAGCCGACTAGCGGGAAGTACAATGAGCAGTTCTTC. The rearrangement links TRBV7-8 to TRBJ2-1; the match to TRBD2 covers 11 bases. This CDR3 is built from 16 residues. Germline V gene sequence: CDR1 SGHVS, CDR2 FQNEAQ. The V and J ends lost 5 bases and 4 bases, in that order; junction bases with no gene match: 7.

The chain has TRBV30 and TRBJ1-3; unclear D gene. The CDR3 runs 12 residues. Trimming pared 6 bases from V and 9 bases from J, leaving 15 bases between. From germline, CDR1 is GTSNPN and CDR2 SVGIG (reference sequence). As DNA, the CDR3 is TGTGCCTGCCGTACCCATGCGGGCACCATATATTTT. It specifies CACRTHAGTIYF.

The genes are TRBV10-1 and TRBJ2-1; 7 positions match TRBD1. The CDR3 is made up of 16 amino acids. V lost 2 bases and J lost 9; bases outside the gene matches: 13. CDR1 is WNHNN, CDR2 SYGVQD, per germline (reference sequence). Here the CDR3 reads CASSEDGRGYLTEQFF. As DNA, the CDR3 is TGCGCCAGCAGTGAGGACGGCAGGGGGTATCTCACTGAGCAGTTCTTC.

The chain is built from TRBV27 and TRBJ2-3; D could derive from TRBD1 or TRBD2 (5 bases each). Germline CDR1 reads MNHEY; CDR2 reads SMNVEV (reference sequence). This CDR3 has 13 residues. Trimming pared 0 bases from V and 10 bases from J, leaving 11 bases between. DNA of the CDR3: TGTGCCAGCAGTTTATCGTCCCAGGGAGCGCAGTATTTT. This translates into CASSLSSQGAQYF.

The chain employs TRBV4-1 and TRBJ1-5; no clear D. The CDR3 sequence is 17 residues long. The germline V gene has CDR1 MGHRA and CDR2 YSYEKL. V lost 2 bases, J lost 0 bases, and 14 bases lay in between. DNA for the CDR3: TGCGCCAGCAGCCAATATCTGGGCGGCGATAGCAATCAGCCCCAGCATTTT. It yields the protein CASSQYLGGDSNQPQHF.

This sequence joins TRBV27 and TRBJ2-1, with D tentatively TRBD1 (6 bases). CDR3 length: 13 residues. The germline V gene encodes CDR1 MNHEY and CDR2 SMNVEV (reference sequence). Trimming shortened V by 8 bases and J by 3 bases, and 11 bases separated the two germline ends. The CDR3 reads CASAGQSYNEQFF. CDR3 nucleotide sequence: TGTGCCAGCGCCGGACAGAGCTACAATGAGCAGTTCTTC.

The chain employs TRBV6-1 and TRBJ2-5, with D possibly being TRBD2 (6 bases). CDR1 and CDR2 from the germline V gene are MNHNS and SASEGT. Trimming took off 2 bases at V and 4 bases at J, with 14 bases between the two ends. The CDR3 is 15 amino acids. CDR3 nucleotide sequence: TGTGCCAGCAGTGAACTAGCGTTGGGCGGAGAGACCCAGTACTTC. It encodes CASSELALGGETQYF.

The chain has TRBV7-9 and TRBJ2-1; 10 bases map to TRBD2. V gave up 0 bases and J gave up 9 bases; unmatched junction bases: 11. The V gene's germline CDR1 is SEHNR and CDR2 FQNEAQ (reference sequence). CDR3 length: 17 residues. This chain's CDR3 is CASSLAPSGSPHGEQFF. CDR3 sequence (DNA): TGTGCCAGCAGCTTAGCGCCTAGCGGGAGTCCCCACGGTGAGCAGTTCTTC.

The chain has TRBV7-9 and TRBJ1-1; D call uncertain. The V end lost 2 bases, the J end lost 5 bases, and 9 bases lay between the germline ends. From germline, CDR1 is SEHNR and CDR2 FQNEAQ (reference sequence). The CDR3 sequence is 13 residues long. Here the CDR3 reads CASSLSPITEAFF. CDR3 nucleotides: TGTGCCAGCAGCTTATCCCCGATTACTGAAGCTTTCTTT.